This T cell receptor (beta chain) was documented in a study of blood T cell repertoires in COVID-19. Across the study: Samples of COVID-19 (acute and convalescent) were obtained from the United States, Italy and Spain. The cDNA or gDNA used as material had been derived from T cells, B-cell-depleted T cells, or PBMCs.

CDR1 and CDR2 from the germline V gene are SEHNR and FQNEAQ (reference sequence). The CDR3 is 17 amino acids. Germline trimming cut 1 base from V and 8 bases from J; bases unmatched to any gene: 12. This clone was counted a few times. Study processing details: Reference gene primer amplification yielded estimated nucleated cell counts. Here immunoSEQ multiplex PCR was the method, and the copy in TCRdb shows in-frame clones only, minus some. V and J calls and clone size are as listed in that table; D and trimming were resolved from the DNA. The sample consists of 300,000 to 400,000 clones, about nine tenths of them appearing once.

The specimen was peripheral blood. The V call is TRBV7-9, the J call TRBJ1-2; 11 bases line up with TRBD1. This clonotype originated in a man in his fifties or sixties with active or convalescent COVID-19. The CDR3 DNA reads TGTGCCAGCAGCTTAGAACCCTCCGGACAGGGGGCATTAGGCTACACCTTC. This gives the protein CASSLEPSGQGALGYTF.